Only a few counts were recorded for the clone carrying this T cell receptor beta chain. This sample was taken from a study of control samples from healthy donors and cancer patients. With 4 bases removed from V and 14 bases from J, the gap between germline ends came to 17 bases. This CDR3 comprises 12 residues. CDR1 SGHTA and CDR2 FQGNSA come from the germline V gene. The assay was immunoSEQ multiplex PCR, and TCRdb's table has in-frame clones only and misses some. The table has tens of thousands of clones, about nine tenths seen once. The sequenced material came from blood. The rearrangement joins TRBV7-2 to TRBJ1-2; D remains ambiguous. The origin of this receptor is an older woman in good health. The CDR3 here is CASSSPGPIKTF. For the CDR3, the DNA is TGTGCCAGCAGCTCCCCCGGGCCCATTAAGACCTTC. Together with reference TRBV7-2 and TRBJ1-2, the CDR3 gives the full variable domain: GAGVSQSPSNKVTEKGKDVELRCDPISGHTALYWYRQSLGQGLEFLIYFQGNSAPDKSGLPSDRFSAERTGGSVSTLTIQRTQQEDSAVYLCASSSPGPIKTFGSGTRLTVV.